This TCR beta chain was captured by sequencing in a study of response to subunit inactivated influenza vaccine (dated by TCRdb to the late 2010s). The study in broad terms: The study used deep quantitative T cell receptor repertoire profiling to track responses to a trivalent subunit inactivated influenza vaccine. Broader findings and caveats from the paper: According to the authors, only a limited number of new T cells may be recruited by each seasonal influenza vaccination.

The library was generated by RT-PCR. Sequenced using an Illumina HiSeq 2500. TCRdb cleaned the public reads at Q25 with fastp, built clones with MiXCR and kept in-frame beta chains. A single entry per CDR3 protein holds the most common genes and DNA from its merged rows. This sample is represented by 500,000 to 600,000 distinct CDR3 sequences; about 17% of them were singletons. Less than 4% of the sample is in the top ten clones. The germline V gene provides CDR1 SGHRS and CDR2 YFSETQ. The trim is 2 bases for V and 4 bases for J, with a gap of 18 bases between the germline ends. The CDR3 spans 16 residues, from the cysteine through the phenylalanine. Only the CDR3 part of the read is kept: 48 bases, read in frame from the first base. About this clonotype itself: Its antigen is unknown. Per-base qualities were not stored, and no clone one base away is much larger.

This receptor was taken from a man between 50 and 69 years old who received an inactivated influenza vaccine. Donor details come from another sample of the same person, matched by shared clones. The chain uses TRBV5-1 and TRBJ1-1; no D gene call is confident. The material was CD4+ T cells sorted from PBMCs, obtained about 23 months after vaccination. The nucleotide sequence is TGCGCCAGCAGCTTCAAAGCCCTGGGTCTTATCACTGAAGCTTTCTTT. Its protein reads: CASSFKALGLITEAFF.